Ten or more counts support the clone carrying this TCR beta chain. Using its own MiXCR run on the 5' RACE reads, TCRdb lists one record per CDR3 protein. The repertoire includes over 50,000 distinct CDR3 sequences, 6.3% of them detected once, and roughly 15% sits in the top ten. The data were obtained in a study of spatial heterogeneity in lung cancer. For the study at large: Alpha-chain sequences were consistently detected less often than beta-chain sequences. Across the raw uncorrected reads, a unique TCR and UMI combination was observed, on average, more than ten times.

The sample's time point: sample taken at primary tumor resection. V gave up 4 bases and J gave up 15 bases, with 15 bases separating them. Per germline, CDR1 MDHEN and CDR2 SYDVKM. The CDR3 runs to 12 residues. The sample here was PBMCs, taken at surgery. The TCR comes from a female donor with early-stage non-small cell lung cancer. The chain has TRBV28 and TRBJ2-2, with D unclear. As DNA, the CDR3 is TGTGCCAGCAGTTCCGCTGTTGAAGCGTTGTTTTTT. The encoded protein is CASSSAVEALFF.